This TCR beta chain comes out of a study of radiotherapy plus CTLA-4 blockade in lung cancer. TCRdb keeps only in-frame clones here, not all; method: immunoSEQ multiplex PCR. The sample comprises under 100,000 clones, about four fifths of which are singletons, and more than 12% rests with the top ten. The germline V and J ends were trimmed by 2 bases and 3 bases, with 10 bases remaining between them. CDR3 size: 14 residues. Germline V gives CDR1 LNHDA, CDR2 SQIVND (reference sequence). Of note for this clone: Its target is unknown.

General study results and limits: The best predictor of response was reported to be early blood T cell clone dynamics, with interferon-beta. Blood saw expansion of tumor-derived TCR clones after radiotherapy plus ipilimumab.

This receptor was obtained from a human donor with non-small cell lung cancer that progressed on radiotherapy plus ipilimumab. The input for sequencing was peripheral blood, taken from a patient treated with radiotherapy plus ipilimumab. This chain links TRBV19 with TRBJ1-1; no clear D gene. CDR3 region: CASSIIVGDTEAFF. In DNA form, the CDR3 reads TGTGCCAGTAGTATAATTGTAGGTGACACTGAAGCTTTCTTT.